These 28 T cell receptor beta chains were all obtained from the same sample, sequenced in a study of blood T cell repertoires in COVID-19. Profiling relied on immunoSEQ multiplex PCR, and the TCRdb table lists in-frame clones only, not all of them. The table shows about 150,000 clones, with roughly nine tenths occurring only once. Sequenced sample: peripheral blood. Receptor source: a woman aged 40 to 50 with acute or convalescent COVID-19.

This rearrangement joins TRBV7-8 to TRBJ2-3; 8 bases are shared with TRBD2. The CDR3 is 16 amino acids. The germline V gene has CDR1 SGHVS and CDR2 FQNEAQ. With V trimmed by 3 bases and J by 2 bases, 7 bases remained unmatched. In DNA form, the CDR3 reads TGTGCCAGCAGCTTGGGAGGGACTAGGGACACAGATACGCAGTATTTT. It codes for CASSLGGTRDTDTQYF.

This clone was found once. The DNA of the CDR3 is TGCGCCAGCAGCCAGGGTACAGGGGCCTGGACTGAAGCTTTCTTT. Protein product: CASSQGTGAWTEAFF. The rearrangement uses TRBV4-1 and TRBJ1-1, with TRBD1 matching over 7 bases. Per germline, CDR1 MGHRA and CDR2 YSYEKL. Trimming removed 3 bases from V and 5 bases from J; junction bases left unmatched: 9. CDR3 length: 15 amino acids.

The chain employs TRBV28 and TRBJ2-2; D might be TRBD2 (6 bases). This CDR3 is 15 amino acids long. Germline CDR1 MDHEN, CDR2 SYDVKM. With 3 bases removed from V and 5 bases from J, the gap between germline ends came to 13 bases. The CDR3 DNA sequence: TGTGCCAGCAGTTTTACCTCTGGGGGGACCGGGGAGCTGTTTTTT. The encoded protein is CASSFTSGGTGELFF.

This clone showed up just once. The V call is TRBV6-5, the J call TRBJ1-6, with unresolved D. Deletions cut 5 bases from V and 8 bases from J, with 13 bases between. The CDR3 sequence is 14 residues long. The germline CDR1 and CDR2 sequences are MNHEY and SVGAGI. DNA for the CDR3: TGTGCCAGCAGTATGCAGGTTTTAGATTCACCCCTCCACTTT. Protein: CASSMQVLDSPLHF.

The gene calls are TRBV12-5 and TRBJ2-3, with 8 bases lining up with TRBD2. This CDR3 spans 24 amino acids. The J segment lost 6 bases and the V segment lost 6 bases, leaving 38 bases of the junction unmatched. The germline gives CDR1 LGHNT, CDR2 FRNRAP. The CDR3 spells CASGKNTGMGRGSAGGGGWDTQYF. The CDR3 DNA is TGTGCTAGTGGCAAAAACACAGGGATGGGTCGTGGCTCGGCGGGAGGAGGGGGATGGGATACGCAGTATTTT.

The chain carries TRBV11-3 and TRBJ2-5; D call uncertain. The CDR3 is 14 amino acids. Trimming pared 1 base from V and 7 bases from J, leaving 13 bases between. Germline CDR1 is SGHNT and CDR2 is YENEEA. The CDR3 here is CASSLADRPGTQYF. CDR3 nucleotide sequence: TGTGCCAGCAGCTTAGCCGACCGCCCAGGGACCCAGTACTTC.

The genes are TRBV28 and TRBJ2-2, with 13 bases aligning to TRBD2. Germline-derived CDR1 and CDR2 are MDHEN and SYDVKM. The V segment lost 5 bases and the J segment 6 bases; nucleotides outside the gene matches: 12. The CDR3 loop spans 18 amino acids. The CDR3 protein is CASSPNGLAGVVAGELFF. DNA of the CDR3: TGTGCCAGCAGTCCCAATGGACTAGCGGGAGTTGTTGCCGGGGAGCTGTTTTTT.

The chain links TRBV12-5 to TRBJ2-7, with 10 positions matching TRBD2. The CDR3 sequence is 14 residues long. V lost 2 bases to trimming and J lost 4 bases; unmatched junction nucleotides: 2. CDR1 and CDR2 from the germline V gene are LGHNT and FRNRAP. The CDR3 region has the DNA TGTGCTAGTGGTTTGCCGGGACTAGCGTACGAGCAGTACTTC. Translation: CASGLPGLAYEQYF.

V is TRBV19 and J is TRBJ2-1, with D possibly being TRBD2 (6 bases). This CDR3 spans 14 amino acids. With 3 bases removed from V and 6 bases from J, the gap between germline ends came to 12 bases. Per germline, CDR1 LNHDA and CDR2 SQIVND (reference sequence). The CDR3 DNA follows: TGTGCCAGTAGTATCAAGCGGGCTCCCAATGAGCAGTTCTTC. Protein sequence: CASSIKRAPNEQFF.

V usage is TRBV19 and J usage is TRBJ2-3, with a tentative D call TRBD2 (5 bases). This CDR3 region has 16 residues. Trimming removed 6 bases from V and 2 bases from J, with 18 bases in between. Germline values: CDR1 LNHDA, CDR2 SQIVND (reference sequence). CDR3 coding DNA: TGTGCCAGTAGCGATACTAGGATTAAATCCACAGATACGCAGTATTTT. It codes for CASSDTRIKSTDTQYF.

V is TRBV29-1 and J is TRBJ1-5; 8 bases agree with TRBD1. CDR1 is SQVTM, CDR2 ANQGSEA, per germline. Trimming cost V 5 bases and J 9 bases; bases outside gene matches: 9. This CDR3 comprises 13 residues. The CDR3 region has the DNA TGCAGCGTTCGGACAGGGTATGCAGGGCCCCAGCATTTT. It encodes CSVRTGYAGPQHF. The complete variable domain, with remaining parts taken from reference TRBV29-1 and TRBJ1-5, reads SAVISQKPSRDICQRGTSLTIQCQVDSQVTMMFWYRQQPGQSLTLIATANQGSEATYESGFVIDKFPISRPNLTFSTLTVSNMSPEDSSIYLCSVRTGYAGPQHFGDGTRLSIL.

V and J are TRBV19 and TRBJ2-7; 8 bases are a match to TRBD2. CDR1 and CDR2 (germline): LNHDA, SQIVND (reference sequence). The CDR3 runs 15 residues. Losses at the gene ends were 5 bases for V and 4 bases for J; bases not matched to a gene: 10. CDR3 nucleotide sequence: TGTGCCAGTAGTGTGAGAGCGGGAGTATCTTACGAGCAGTACTTC. It encodes CASSVRAGVSYEQYF.

The chain couples TRBV25-1 to TRBJ1-2; unclear D gene. CDR1 and CDR2 (germline): MGHDK, SYGVNS. The CDR3 spans 12 residues. Trimming pared 3 bases from V and 4 bases from J, leaving 6 bases between. This CDR3 is CASSDGSYGYTF. CDR3 sequence (DNA): TGTGCCAGCAGTGATGGGAGCTATGGCTACACCTTC.

This rearrangement joins TRBV11-2 to TRBJ2-5, with D possibly matching TRBD1 (5 bases). Trimming removed 5 bases at V and 3 bases at J, with 13 bases between. The germline gives CDR1 SGHAT, CDR2 FQNNGV. The CDR3 length is 14 residues. CDR3 coding DNA: TGTGCCAGCAGCCAAAGTAAAGGGGAAGAGACCCAGTACTTC. Amino acids: CASSQSKGEETQYF.

The chain joins TRBV14 to TRBJ2-5, with D possibly matching TRBD2 (6 bases). V gave up 2 bases and J gave up 5 bases, with 12 bases separating them. The CDR3 consists of 14 residues. Looked up from germline, CDR1 is SGHDN and CDR2 is FVKESK. The CDR3 is CASSQWMGRETQYF. CDR3 sequence (DNA): TGTGCCAGCAGCCAATGGATGGGGAGGGAGACCCAGTACTTC.

The chain recombines TRBV9 with TRBJ2-7, with D hard to call. Trimming pared 5 bases from V and 4 bases from J, leaving 10 bases between. The CDR3 extends over 12 amino acids. Germline values: CDR1 SGDLS, CDR2 YYNGEE. The CDR3 loop reads CASSAYGYEQYF. The CDR3 region has the DNA TGTGCCAGCAGTGCCTATGGTTACGAGCAGTACTTC. The full variable domain, rest sourced from reference TRBV9 and TRBJ2-7, is DSGVTQTPKHLITATGQRVTLRCSPRSGDLSVYWYQQSLDQGLQFLIQYYNGEERAKGNILERFSAQQFPDLHSELNLSSLELGDSALYFCASSAYGYEQYFGPGTRLTVT.

The V gene is TRBV5-1, the J gene TRBJ2-7; 9 nucleotides agree with TRBD2. The germline CDR1 and CDR2 sequences are SGHRS and YFSETQ. Trimming removed 7 bases from V and 3 bases from J; junction bases left unmatched: 14. The CDR3 has 16 amino acids. The CDR3 loop reads CASYENPSGEIYEQYF. The CDR3 bases are TGCGCCAGCTACGAGAATCCTAGCGGGGAAATCTACGAGCAGTACTTC. Drawing the rest from reference TRBV5-1 and TRBJ2-7, the complete variable domain is KAGVTQTPRYLIKTRGQQVTLSCSPISGHRSVSWYQQTPGQGLQFLFEYFSETQRNKGNFPGRFSGRQFSNSRSEMNVSTLELGDSALYLCASYENPSGEIYEQYFGPGTRLTVT.

The rearrangement uses TRBV5-6 and TRBJ2-1; 12 bases map to TRBD2. V shed 2 bases and J 8 bases; nucleotides not matched to a gene: 5. Germline assignment: CDR1 SGHDT and CDR2 YYEEEE. The length of the CDR3 is 15 residues. CDR3 protein: CASSLGLAGIYEQFF. CDR3 nucleotide sequence: TGTGCCAGCAGCTTAGGACTAGCGGGAATCTATGAGCAGTTCTTC.

The J gene is TRBJ1-4, the V gene TRBV5-6; the match to TRBD1 covers 7 bases. Germline loops: CDR1 SGHDT, CDR2 YYEEEE. The junction had 6 bases not matched to a gene; V was cut back by 3 bases and J by 10 bases. This CDR3 comprises 13 residues. The CDR3 DNA reads TGTGCCAGCAGCTACGGGACAGTTACAAAACTGTTTTTT. Amino acids: CASSYGTVTKLFF.

This chain connects TRBV6-5 to TRBJ2-7, with TRBD2 matching over 9 bases. Germline CDR1 MNHEY, CDR2 SVGAGI. The V and J ends lost 7 bases and 0 bases, in that order; junction bases with no gene match: 7. The CDR3 contains 15 residues. CDR3 nucleotides: TGTGCCAGCAATCCCCAGACTAGCGGCTCCTACGAGCAGTACTTC. This translates into CASNPQTSGSYEQYF.

The chain has TRBV24-1 and TRBJ2-1; TRBD2 matches 8 bases. J gave up 15 bases and V 10 bases, and 13 bases lay outside the gene matches. This CDR3 spans 12 amino acids. Germline CDR1 reads KGHDR; CDR2 reads SFDVKD. CDR3 DNA sequence: TGTGCCACTACCCCCGGGGGGGGTTCAAGGTTCTTC. Translated, it gives CATTPGGGSRFF.

Only one count was recorded for this clone. This sequence joins TRBV15 and TRBJ2-7; 8 bases align to TRBD2. Germline CDR1 is LNHNV and CDR2 is YYDKDF (reference sequence). This CDR3 spans 15 amino acids. The trim removed 1 base at V and 5 bases at J, leaving 7 bases unmatched. CDR3 nucleotides: TGTGCCACCAGCAGAGTTCGGGGGGGCCGAAACGAGCAGTACTTC. Its protein product is CATSRVRGGRNEQYF.

This sequence joins TRBV5-4 and TRBJ1-3; tentatively, D is TRBD1 (6 bases). The CDR3 runs 13 residues. Germline V gene sequence: CDR1 SGHNT, CDR2 YYREEE (reference sequence). V gave up 1 base and J gave up 4 bases, with 6 bases separating them. Written as DNA, the CDR3 is TGTGCCAGCAGCTTGACAGGGGGAAACACCATATATTTT. Residues: CASSLTGGNTIYF.

This chain uses TRBV28 with TRBJ2-1; TRBD1 is a possible D gene (6 bases). Germline assignment: CDR1 MDHEN and CDR2 SYDVKM. The ends were cut back, 6 bases at V and 8 bases at J, with 17 bases in the middle. The CDR3 has 14 residues. The DNA of the CDR3 is TGTGCCAGCAGCACGAGGGGGTTTTACGATGAGCAGTTCTTC. The encoded protein is CASSTRGFYDEQFF.

This clone was recorded once. This chain uses TRBV11-2 with TRBJ2-5; TRBD1 aligns across 7 bases. The CDR3 is 16 amino acids. V was pared by 1 base and J by 2 bases, with 7 bases of the junction left unmatched. Germline loops: CDR1 SGHAT, CDR2 FQNNGV. The CDR3 reads CASSLGAGGVQETQYF. CDR3 in DNA: TGTGCCAGCAGCTTAGGGGCAGGGGGAGTACAAGAGACCCAGTACTTC.

V is TRBV6-5 and J is TRBJ2-1; TRBD2 matches 10 bases. The CDR3 length is 15 residues. Germline trimming cut 7 bases from V and 5 bases from J; bases unmatched to any gene: 8. CDR1 and CDR2 (germline): MNHEY, SVGAGI. Written as DNA, the CDR3 is TGTGCCAGCACCCGAGCGGGAGGGCCTAACAATGAGCAGTTCTTC. This encodes CASTRAGGPNNEQFF.

J is TRBJ1-2 and V is TRBV7-3, with 9 positions matching TRBD1. CDR1 is SGHTA and CDR2 is FQGTGA in the germline V gene. CDR3 length: 15 residues. The J segment lost 0 bases and the V segment lost 4 bases, leaving 3 bases of the junction unmatched. The CDR3 sequence: CASSSTGGANYGYTF. DNA for the CDR3: TGTGCCAGCAGCTCAACAGGGGGCGCTAACTATGGCTACACCTTC.

The chain carries TRBV7-8 and TRBJ1-1; 7 bases line up with TRBD1. V shed 0 bases and J 0 bases; nucleotides not matched to a gene: 1. In germline, CDR1 is SGHVS, CDR2 FQNEAQ. This CDR3 contains 15 residues. This CDR3 is CASSLAGTVNTEAFF. The CDR3 DNA reads TGTGCCAGCAGCTTAGCGGGGACAGTGAACACTGAAGCTTTCTTT.